This entry describes one T cell receptor (beta chain). The data were obtained in a study of blood T cell repertoires in COVID-19. As for the study in general: From the United States, Italy and Spain came samples of acute and convalescent COVID-19.

TCRdb keeps only in-frame clones here, not all; method: immunoSEQ multiplex PCR. Of about 200,000 clones in the sample, around 76% were seen once. The CDR3 contains 15 residues. The ends lost 4 bases at V and 8 bases at J; junction bases unmatched: 7. CDR1 and CDR2 (germline): SEHNR, FQNEAQ (reference sequence). Seattle patients were enrolled during active infection and followed longitudinally. The receptor was derived from an older woman with COVID-19, enrolled during active disease. The genes are TRBV7-9 and TRBJ1-3; the match to TRBD1 covers 11 bases. The sample was peripheral blood. This chain's CDR3 is CASSSPGTGGDTIYF. The CDR3 DNA reads as TGTGCCAGCAGCTCTCCCGGGACAGGGGGTGACACCATATATTTT.